These T cell receptor beta chains were read from a single sample in a study of cytomegalovirus exposure and HLA in healthy donors. Data came from immunoSEQ multiplex PCR; TCRdb stores just in-frame clones and leaves some out. The sample carries 130,000 to 150,000 clones, 82% recorded once. The material sequenced was PBMCs. These receptors were obtained from a male donor in good health and CMV-seronegative. The CDR3 runs from the conserved cysteine through the conserved F or W. D genes are given only for firm matches. Rows give clone size only sometimes, using once, few, many, or a class for an expanded clone.

>TRBV28|NA|TRBD1|TRBJ1-1
CASSSTDRGRKNTEAFF
TGTGCCAGCAGTTCCACCGACAGGGGGCGGAAGAACACTGAAGCTTTCTTT
>TRBV18|NA|TRBD1|TRBJ2-2
CASSQETGVGTGELFF
TGTGCCAGCTCGCAAGAGACAGGGGTCGGGACCGGGGAGCTGTTTTTT
>TRBV7-8|NA|TRBD1|TRBJ2-7
CASSYDRGIDEQYF
TGTGCCAGCAGCTACGACAGGGGGATCGACGAGCAGTACTTC
>TRBV29-1|NA|NA|TRBJ2-3
CSVVGARKSTDTQYF
TGCAGCGTTGTGGGGGCTCGGAAGAGCACAGATACGCAGTATTTT
>TRBV6-1|NA|TRBD1|TRBJ2-5
CASSEGTGGVETQYF
TGTGCCAGCAGTGAAGGGACAGGGGGGGTGGAGACCCAGTACTTC
>TRBV5-6|NA|TRBD1|TRBJ2-7
CASSFGQGWYEQYF
TGTGCCAGCAGCTTTGGACAGGGTTGGTACGAGCAGTACTTC
>TRBV27|NA|TRBD2|TRBJ2-1
CASSLRGTSGRYEQFF
TGTGCCAGCAGTCTCCGAGGGACTAGCGGGAGATATGAGCAGTTCTTC
>TRBV5-1|NA|NA|TRBJ2-5
CASSPDRNQETQYF
TGCGCCAGCAGCCCCGACAGGAACCAAGAGACCCAGTACTTC
>TRBV19|NA|NA|TRBJ1-2
CASSIWGQNNYGYTF
TGTGCCAGTAGTATATGGGGACAAAATAACTATGGCTACACCTTC
>TRBV29-1|once|NA|TRBJ1-1
CSVGGRGVYTEAFF
TGCAGCGTGGGGGGTCGGGGGGTATACACTGAAGCTTTCTTT
>TRBV19|once|NA|TRBJ2-3
CASSIPGGRDTQYF
TGTGCCAGTAGTATTCCGGGGGGCCGGGATACGCAGTATTTT
>TRBV7-3|NA|TRBD1|TRBJ1-2
CASSLSLGQGYGYTF
TGTGCCAGCAGCCTAAGCCTAGGACAGGGCTATGGCTACACCTTC
>TRBV29-1|once|TRBD2|TRBJ2-7
CSVERGSREQYF
TGCAGCGTTGAGCGGGGGAGTAGGGAGCAGTACTTC
>TRBV28|NA|NA|TRBJ1-4
CASSVTGTTNEKLFF
TGTGCCAGCAGTGTTACAGGGACAACTAATGAAAAACTGTTTTTT
>TRBV7-9|NA|NA|TRBJ1-4
CSSSSSSEKLFF
TGTTCCAGCAGCTCCTCCAGTGAAAAACTGTTTTTT
>TRBV6-5|NA|NA|TRBJ1-2
CASSFWTGQNYGYTF
TGTGCCAGCAGTTTTTGGACCGGACAGAACTATGGCTACACCTTC
>TRBV5-1|NA|TRBD1|TRBJ2-3
CASSGGQVGEYDMQYF
TGCGCCAGCAGCGGCGGACAGGTCGGGGAATACGATATGCAGTATTTT
>TRBV27|NA|NA|TRBJ2-7
CASSWGGANSYEQYF
TGTGCCAGCAGTTGGGGGGGGGCAAACTCCTACGAGCAGTACTTC
>TRBV19|NA|NA|TRBJ1-2
CASSNRDTYNYGYTF
TGTGCCAGTAGTAACCGGGACACCTATAACTATGGCTACACCTTC
>TRBV7-6|NA|NA|TRBJ1-1
CASSLAGEMNTEAFF
TGTGCCAGCAGCTTAGCCGGGGAGATGAACACTGAAGCTTTCTTT
>TRBV7-9|NA|NA|TRBJ2-2
CSSSLGLNTGELFF
TGTTCCAGCAGCTTAGGACTGAACACCGGGGAGCTGTTTTTT
>TRBV19|NA|TRBD1|TRBJ2-5
CASSMLGTGTQETQYF
TGTGCCAGTAGTATGTTAGGGACAGGGACCCAAGAGACCCAGTACTTC
>TRBV9|NA|NA|TRBJ1-4
CASSVEGGQINEKLFF
TGTGCCAGCAGCGTAGAGGGTGGACAAATTAATGAAAAACTGTTTTTT
>TRBV27|NA|NA|TRBJ2-7
CASSLLEGYEQYF
TGTGCCAGCTCACTCCTAGAGGGTTACGAGCAGTACTTC
>TRBV9|NA|NA|TRBJ2-3
CASSVAATGEDTQYF
TGTGCCAGCAGCGTAGCTGCTACAGGAGAAGATACGCAGTATTTT
>TRBV29-1|once|TRBD2|TRBJ2-1
CSVEVVAGGNEQFF
TGCAGCGTTGAAGTGGTAGCGGGAGGGAATGAGCAGTTCTTC
>TRBV6-1|NA|NA|TRBJ2-3
CASSDMGAHSDTQYF
TGTGCCAGCAGTGATATGGGGGCCCATTCAGATACGCAGTATTTT
>TRBV7-3|NA|TRBD2|TRBJ2-5
CASSGSGGQQETQYF
TGTGCCAGCAGTGGTAGCGGGGGGCAACAAGAGACCCAGTACTTC
>TRBV5-1|NA|NA|TRBJ1-1
CASSRIGRRQAEAFF
TGCGCCAGCAGCCGAATCGGGAGGCGGCAGGCTGAAGCTTTCTTT
>TRBV4-3|once|TRBD2|TRBJ2-1
CASSQSGTSGWNYNEQFF
TGCGCCAGCAGCCAGTCCGGGACTAGCGGGTGGAACTACAATGAGCAGTTCTTC
>TRBV7-9|NA|TRBD1|TRBJ2-3
CASSSTGGSTDTQYF
TGTGCCAGCAGCAGTACAGGGGGGTCCACAGATACGCAGTATTTT
>TRBV2|NA|TRBD2|TRBJ2-3
CASSSGLAVSTDTQYF
TGTGCCAGCAGTTCAGGACTAGCGGTTAGCACAGATACGCAGTATTTT
>TRBV5-6|NA|NA|TRBJ2-7
CASSLGQSYEQYF
TGTGCCAGCAGCTTGGGACAAAGCTACGAGCAGTACTTC
>TRBV7-3|NA|NA|TRBJ1-2
CASSLRAGVDYGYTF
TGTGCCAGCAGCTTAAGGGCGGGGGTAGACTATGGCTACACCTTC
>TRBV7-9|NA|NA|TRBJ1-6
CSSSLGALTEYNSPLHF
TGTTCCAGCAGCTTAGGGGCATTAACAGAGTATAATTCACCCCTCCACTTT
>TRBV7-9|NA|NA|TRBJ1-2
CASSSETGGSGYTF
TGTGCCAGCAGCTCGGAGACAGGAGGTAGCGGCTACACCTTC
>TRBV27|NA|TRBD1|TRBJ2-1
CASSPETGIYYEQFF
TGTGCCAGCAGTCCCGAGACAGGGATCTATTATGAGCAGTTCTTC
>TRBV5-1|once|TRBD1|TRBJ1-6
CASSLGEGGGSPLHF
TGCGCCAGCAGCTTAGGGGAAGGGGGCGGTTCACCCCTCCACTTT
>TRBV7-8|NA|TRBD1|TRBJ1-2
CASSFDAGTGLGGYTF
TGTGCCAGCAGCTTTGACGCCGGGACAGGGCTAGGAGGCTACACCTTC
>TRBV21-1|NA|NA|TRBJ2-7
CASSKDRDRSSYEQYF
TGTGCCAGCAGCAAAGACCGGGACAGAAGCTCCTACGAGCAGTACTTC
>TRBV28|once|NA|TRBJ2-7
CATLATYGYEQYF
TGTGCCACCTTAGCCACGTACGGTTACGAGCAGTACTTC
>TRBV5-6|NA|NA|TRBJ1-6
CASSLEGVGNSPLHF
TGTGCCAGCAGCTTGGAAGGGGTTGGCAATTCACCCCTCCACTTT
>TRBV2|NA|NA|TRBJ2-7
CASLGVSSYEQYF
TGTGCCAGCCTCGGTGTGAGCTCCTACGAGCAGTACTTC
>TRBV11-2|NA|TRBD2|TRBJ2-1
CASSRELAGVNEQFF
TGTGCCAGCAGCCGGGAACTAGCGGGGGTGAATGAGCAGTTCTTC
>TRBV7-9|NA|TRBD2|TRBJ2-1
CASSWRLAGGHEQFF
TGTGCCAGCAGCTGGAGACTAGCGGGGGGCCATGAGCAGTTCTTC